This T cell receptor (beta chain) was captured in a study of regulatory T cells. Study conclusions and caveats: Hydrophobic residues at CDR3 positions 6 and 7 were enriched in conventional CD4+ T cells of CD3G-deficient patients.

Amplification used 52 TRBV primers and 13 TRBJ primers. Libraries were prepared by immunoSEQ multiplex PCR; TCRdb keeps only in-frame clonotypes and omits some of them. The sample consists of about 17,000 clones, roughly 82% of them appearing once. Turning to this clone: Its antigen is currently unknown.

Germline loops: CDR1 MNHNS, CDR2 SASEGT. V shed 6 bases and J shed 4 bases, with 6 bases lying between them. The CDR3 spans 12 residues. V usage is TRBV6-1 and J usage is TRBJ2-2, with D unresolved. What was sequenced was conventional CD4+ T cells sorted from blood. The TCR was taken from a person younger than 45 with CD3G deficiency. The CDR3 protein is CASRQGTGELFF. CDR3 coding DNA: TGTGCCAGCAGGCAAGGCACCGGGGAGCTGTTTTTT.